This T cell receptor beta chain was observed in a study of Ad26.COV2.S vaccination and SARS-CoV-2 variants. Across the whole study: It was the COV1001 Ad26.COV2.S trial arm that included the donor.

The CDR3 extends over 15 amino acids. CDR1 SGDLS and CDR2 YYNGEE come from the germline V gene. Trimming stripped 0 bases from V and 3 bases from J, with 11 bases between. Indicated treatment: approximately 18 received Ad26.COV2.S at low or high dose, single or two shots; about 5 received placebo; per-sample allocation not given. Specimens were obtained on day 63 following the first vaccine or placebo injection. Donation was by an adult aged 18-55 years who was in Boston. Only in-frame clones appear in the TCRdb table, and some are missing; sequencing was by immunoSEQ multiplex PCR. The data show about 350,000 clones, roughly 91% seen once.

The sequences come from peripheral blood, collected in a trial of Ad26.COV2.S vaccine versus placebo. The V gene is TRBV9, the J gene TRBJ2-3, with D possibly being TRBD2 (6 bases). This receptor was identified in a person between 18 and 65 years old who received the Ad26.COV2.S COVID-19 vaccine or a placebo. The CDR3 loop is CASSVGSGLTDTQYF. As DNA, the CDR3 is TGTGCCAGCAGCGTAGGTAGCGGATTAACAGATACGCAGTATTTT.